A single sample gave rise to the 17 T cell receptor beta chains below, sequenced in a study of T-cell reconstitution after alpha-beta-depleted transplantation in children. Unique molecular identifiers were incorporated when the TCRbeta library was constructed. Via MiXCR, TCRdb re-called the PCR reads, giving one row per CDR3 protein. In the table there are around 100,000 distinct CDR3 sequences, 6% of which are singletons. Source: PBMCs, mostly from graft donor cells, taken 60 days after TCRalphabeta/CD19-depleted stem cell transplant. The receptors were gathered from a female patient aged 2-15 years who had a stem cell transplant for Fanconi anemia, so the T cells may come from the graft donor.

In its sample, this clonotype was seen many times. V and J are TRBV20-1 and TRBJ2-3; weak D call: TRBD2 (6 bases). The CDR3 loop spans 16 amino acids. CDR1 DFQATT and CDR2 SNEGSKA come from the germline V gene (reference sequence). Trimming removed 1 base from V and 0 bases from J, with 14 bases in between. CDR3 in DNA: TGCAGTGCTAGAGGGGCCTGGCGGGATAGCACAGATACGCAGTATTTT. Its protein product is CSARGAWRDSTDTQYF.

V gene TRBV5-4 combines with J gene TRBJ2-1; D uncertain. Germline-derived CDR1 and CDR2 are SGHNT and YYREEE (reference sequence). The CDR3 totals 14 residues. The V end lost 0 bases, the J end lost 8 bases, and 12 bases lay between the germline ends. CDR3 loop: CASSLDAVVDEQFF. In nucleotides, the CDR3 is TGTGCCAGCAGCTTGGACGCGGTGGTTGATGAGCAGTTCTTC. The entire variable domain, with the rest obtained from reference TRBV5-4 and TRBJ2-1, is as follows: ETGVTQSPTHLIKTRGQQVTLRCSSQSGHNTVSWYQQALGQGPQFIFQYYREEENGRGNFPPRFSGLQFPNYSSELNVNALELDDSALYLCASSLDAVVDEQFFGPGTRLTVL.

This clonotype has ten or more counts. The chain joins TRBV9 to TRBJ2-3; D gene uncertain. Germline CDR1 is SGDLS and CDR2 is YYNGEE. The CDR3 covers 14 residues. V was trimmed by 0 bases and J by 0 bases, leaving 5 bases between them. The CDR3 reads CASSVGISTDTQYF. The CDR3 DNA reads TGTGCCAGCAGCGTAGGAATTAGCACAGATACGCAGTATTTT.

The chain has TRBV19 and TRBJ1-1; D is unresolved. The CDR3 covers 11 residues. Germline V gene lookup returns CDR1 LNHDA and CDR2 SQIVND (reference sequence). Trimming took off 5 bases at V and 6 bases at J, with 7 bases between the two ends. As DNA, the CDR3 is TGTGCCAGTAGTCGGCGCGCTGAAGCTTTCTTT. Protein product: CASSRRAEAFF. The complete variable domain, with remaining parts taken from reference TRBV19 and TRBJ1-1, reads DGGITQSPKYLFRKEGQNVTLSCEQNLNHDAMYWYRQDPGQGLRLIYYSQIVNDFQKGDIAEGYSVSREKKESFPLTVTSAQKNPTAFYLCASSRRAEAFFGQGTRLTVV.

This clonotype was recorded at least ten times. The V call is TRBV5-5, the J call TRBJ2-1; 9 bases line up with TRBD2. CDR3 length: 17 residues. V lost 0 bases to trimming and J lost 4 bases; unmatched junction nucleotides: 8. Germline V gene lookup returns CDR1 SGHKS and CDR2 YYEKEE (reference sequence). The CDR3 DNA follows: TGTGCCAGCAGCTTGGTCTGGGCTAGCGGGGTATACAATGAGCAGTTCTTC. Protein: CASSLVWASGVYNEQFF.

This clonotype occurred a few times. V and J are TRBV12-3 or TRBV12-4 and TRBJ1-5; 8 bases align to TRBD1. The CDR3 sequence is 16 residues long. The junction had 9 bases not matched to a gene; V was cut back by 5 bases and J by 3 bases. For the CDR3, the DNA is TGTGCCAGCAGTCGACCCGGGACAGGCCTCAATCAGCCCCAGCATTTT. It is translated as CASSRPGTGLNQPQHF.

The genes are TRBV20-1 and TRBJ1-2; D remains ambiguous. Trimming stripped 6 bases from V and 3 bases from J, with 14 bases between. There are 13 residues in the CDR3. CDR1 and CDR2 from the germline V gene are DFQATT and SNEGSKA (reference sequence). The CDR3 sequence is CSAPEQAYYGYTF. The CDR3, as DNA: TGCAGTGCCCCGGAGCAGGCCTACTATGGCTACACCTTC.

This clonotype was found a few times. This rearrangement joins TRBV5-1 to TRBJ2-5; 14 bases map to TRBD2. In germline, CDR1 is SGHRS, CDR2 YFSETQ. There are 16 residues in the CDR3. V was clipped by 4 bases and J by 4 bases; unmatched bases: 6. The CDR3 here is CASSPPGLAGVETQYF. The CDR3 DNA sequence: TGCGCCAGCAGCCCACCGGGACTAGCGGGGGTAGAGACCCAGTACTTC.

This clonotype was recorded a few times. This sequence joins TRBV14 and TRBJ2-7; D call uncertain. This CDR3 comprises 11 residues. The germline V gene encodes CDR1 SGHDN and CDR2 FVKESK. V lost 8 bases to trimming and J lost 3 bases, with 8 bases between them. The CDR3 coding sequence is TGTGCCAGCGGGCAGTTCTACGAGCAGTACTTC. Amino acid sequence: CASGQFYEQYF.

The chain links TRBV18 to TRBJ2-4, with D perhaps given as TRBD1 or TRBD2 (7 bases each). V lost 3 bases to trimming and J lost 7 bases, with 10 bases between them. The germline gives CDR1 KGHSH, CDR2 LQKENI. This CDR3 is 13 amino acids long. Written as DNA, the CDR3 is TGTGCCAGCTCACCGCAGGGGGGGAACATTCAGTACTTC. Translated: CASSPQGGNIQYF.

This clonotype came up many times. The CDR3 DNA follows: TGTGCCAGCAGCCAATCCGGGACTAAGCGGAAGCAGTACTTC. Amino acid sequence: CASSQSGTKRKQYF. This chain connects TRBV3-1 to TRBJ2-7; 7 nucleotides line up with TRBD2. The germline CDR1 and CDR2 sequences are LGHDT and YNNKEL (reference sequence). The J segment lost 8 bases and the V segment lost 2 bases, leaving 9 bases of the junction unmatched. The CDR3 spans 14 residues.

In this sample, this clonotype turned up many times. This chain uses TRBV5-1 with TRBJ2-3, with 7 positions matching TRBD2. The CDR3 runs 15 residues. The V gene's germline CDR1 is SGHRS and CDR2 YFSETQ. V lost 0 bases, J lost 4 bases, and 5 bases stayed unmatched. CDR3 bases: TGCGCCAGCAGCTTGGGAGCGGGAAGCGCAGATACGCAGTATTTT. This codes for CASSLGAGSADTQYF. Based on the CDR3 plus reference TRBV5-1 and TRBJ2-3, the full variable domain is KAGVTQTPRYLIKTRGQQVTLSCSPISGHRSVSWYQQTPGQGLQFLFEYFSETQRNKGNFPGRFSGRQFSNSRSEMNVSTLELGDSALYLCASSLGAGSADTQYFGPGTRLTVL.

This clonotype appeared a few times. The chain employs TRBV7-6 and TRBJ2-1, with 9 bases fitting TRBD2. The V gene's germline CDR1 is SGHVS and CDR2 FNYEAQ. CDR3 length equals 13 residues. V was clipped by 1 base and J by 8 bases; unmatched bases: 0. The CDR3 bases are TGTGCCAGCAGCTTAGTAGCGGGAGATGAGCAGTTCTTC. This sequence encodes CASSLVAGDEQFF.

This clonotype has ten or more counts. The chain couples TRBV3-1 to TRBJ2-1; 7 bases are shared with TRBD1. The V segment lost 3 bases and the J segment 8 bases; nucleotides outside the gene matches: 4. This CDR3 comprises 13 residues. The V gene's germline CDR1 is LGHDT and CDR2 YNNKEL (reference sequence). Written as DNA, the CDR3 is TGTGCCAGCAGCCAGGATACAGGGGATGAGCAGTTCTTC. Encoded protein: CASSQDTGDEQFF.

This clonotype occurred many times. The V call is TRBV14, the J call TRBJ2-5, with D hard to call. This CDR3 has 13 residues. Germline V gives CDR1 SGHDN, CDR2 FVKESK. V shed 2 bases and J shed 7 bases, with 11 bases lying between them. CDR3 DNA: TGTGCCAGCAGCCAACGAGGCAGGCCGACCCAGTACTTC. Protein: CASSQRGRPTQYF.

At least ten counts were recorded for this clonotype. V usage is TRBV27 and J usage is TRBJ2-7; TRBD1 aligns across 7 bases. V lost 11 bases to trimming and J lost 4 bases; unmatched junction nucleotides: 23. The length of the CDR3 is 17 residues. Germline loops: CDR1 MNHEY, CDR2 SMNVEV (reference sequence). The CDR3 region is CAPGLGEIGQDIYEQYF. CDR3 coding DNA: TGTGCCCCGGGGTTGGGGGAAATTGGACAGGACATTTACGAGCAGTACTTC.

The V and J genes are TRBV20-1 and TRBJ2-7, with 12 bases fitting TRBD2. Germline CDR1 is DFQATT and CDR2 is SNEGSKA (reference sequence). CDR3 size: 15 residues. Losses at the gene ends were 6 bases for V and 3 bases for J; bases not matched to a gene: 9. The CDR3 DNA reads TGCAGTGCCGCTAGGTCGACTAGCGGGAGCTACGAGCAGTACTTC. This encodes CSAARSTSGSYEQYF.